This T cell receptor (beta chain) was observed in a study of response to subunit inactivated influenza vaccine. The CDR3 runs to 12 residues. The V gene lost 4 bases and the J gene lost 2 bases, with 6 bases spanning the gap. Germline loops: CDR1 ENHRY, CDR2 SYGVKD. TCRdb re-analysed the RT-PCR reads in MiXCR, keeping a single row per CDR3 protein. The top ten clones hold roughly a tenth of a sample with roughly 790,000 distinct CDR3 sequences, around 20% of them seen once. This clonotype was counted a few times. This chain joins TRBV10-3 and TRBJ2-7; D call uncertain. This clonotype originated in a man aged 45-65 years who received an inactivated influenza vaccine. The input for sequencing was PBMCs from blood, taken around 5 days after vaccination. CDR3 residues: CAISARTYEQYF. The CDR3 coding sequence is TGTGCCATCAGTGCTCGCACCTACGAGCAGTACTTC.